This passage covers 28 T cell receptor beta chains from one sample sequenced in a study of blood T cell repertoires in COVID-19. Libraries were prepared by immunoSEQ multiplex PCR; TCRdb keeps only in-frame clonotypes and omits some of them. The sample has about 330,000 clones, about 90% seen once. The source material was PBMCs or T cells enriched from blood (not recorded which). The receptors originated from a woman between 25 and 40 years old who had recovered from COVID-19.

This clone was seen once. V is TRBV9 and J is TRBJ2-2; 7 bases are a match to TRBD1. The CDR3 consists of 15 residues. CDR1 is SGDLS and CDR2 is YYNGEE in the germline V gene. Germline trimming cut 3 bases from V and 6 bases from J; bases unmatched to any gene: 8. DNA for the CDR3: TGTGCCAGCAGCGGACAGGGTTCGTATTCCGGGGAGCTGTTTTTT. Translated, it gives CASSGQGSYSGELFF.

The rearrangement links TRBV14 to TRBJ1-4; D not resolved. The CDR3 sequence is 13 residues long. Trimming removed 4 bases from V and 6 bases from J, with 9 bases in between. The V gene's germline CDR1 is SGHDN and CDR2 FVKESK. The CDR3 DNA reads TGTGCCAGCAGCCCCCGGAGAGATGAAAAACTGTTTTTT. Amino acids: CASSPRRDEKLFF.

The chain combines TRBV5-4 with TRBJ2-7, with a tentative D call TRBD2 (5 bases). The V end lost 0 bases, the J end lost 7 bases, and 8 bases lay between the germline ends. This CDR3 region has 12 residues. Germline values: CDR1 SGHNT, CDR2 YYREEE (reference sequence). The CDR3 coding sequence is TGTGCCAGCAGCTTGGGAGGGTTGGAGCAGTACTTC. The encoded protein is CASSLGGLEQYF.

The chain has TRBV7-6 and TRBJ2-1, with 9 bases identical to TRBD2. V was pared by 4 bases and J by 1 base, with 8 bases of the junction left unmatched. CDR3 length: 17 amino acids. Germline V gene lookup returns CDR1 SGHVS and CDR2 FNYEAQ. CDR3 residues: CASSSTAAGGSYNEQFF. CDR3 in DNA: TGTGCCAGCAGCTCCACCGCAGCGGGGGGATCCTACAATGAGCAGTTCTTC.

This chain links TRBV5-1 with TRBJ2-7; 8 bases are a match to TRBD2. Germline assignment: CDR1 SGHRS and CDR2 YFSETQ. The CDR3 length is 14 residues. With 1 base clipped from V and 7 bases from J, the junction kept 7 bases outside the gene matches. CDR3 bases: TGCGCCAGCAGCTTGACTAGCGGATGGAAAGAGCAGTACTTC. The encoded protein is CASSLTSGWKEQYF.

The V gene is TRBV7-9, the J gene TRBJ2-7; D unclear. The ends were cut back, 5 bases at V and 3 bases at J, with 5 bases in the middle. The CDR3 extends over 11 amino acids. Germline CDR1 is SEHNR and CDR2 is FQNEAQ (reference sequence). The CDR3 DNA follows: TGTGCCAGCAGCACACACTACGAGCAGTACTTC. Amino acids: CASSTHYEQYF.

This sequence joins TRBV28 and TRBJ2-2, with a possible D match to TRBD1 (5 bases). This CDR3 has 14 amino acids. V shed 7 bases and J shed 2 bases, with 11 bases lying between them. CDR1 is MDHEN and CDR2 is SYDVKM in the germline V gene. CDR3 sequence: CASTDRGNTGELFF. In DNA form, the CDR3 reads TGTGCCAGCACCGATAGGGGAAACACCGGGGAGCTGTTTTTT.

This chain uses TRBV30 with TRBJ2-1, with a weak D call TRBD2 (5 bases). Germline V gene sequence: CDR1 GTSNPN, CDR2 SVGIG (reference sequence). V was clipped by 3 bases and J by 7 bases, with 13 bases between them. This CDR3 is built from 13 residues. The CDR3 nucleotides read TGTGCCTGGAGGTCTGCTAGCAGGAATGAGCAGTTCTTC. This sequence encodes CAWRSASRNEQFF.

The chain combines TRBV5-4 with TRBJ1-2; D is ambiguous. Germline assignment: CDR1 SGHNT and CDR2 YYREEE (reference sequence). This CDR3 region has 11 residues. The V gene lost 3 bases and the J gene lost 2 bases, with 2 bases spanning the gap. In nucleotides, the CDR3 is TGTGCCAGCAGCTCAAACTATGGCTACACCTTC. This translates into CASSSNYGYTF.

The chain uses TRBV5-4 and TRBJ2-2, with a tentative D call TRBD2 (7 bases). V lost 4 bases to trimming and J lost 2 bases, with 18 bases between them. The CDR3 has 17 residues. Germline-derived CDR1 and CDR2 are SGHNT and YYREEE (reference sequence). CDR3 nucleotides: TGTGCCAGCAGCAGAGGGGGGAGGGGATTTAACACCGGGGAGCTGTTTTTT. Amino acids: CASSRGGRGFNTGELFF.

The DNA for the CDR3 is TGTGCCAGCAGCCGTAGCGGGGCGATTTACAATGAGCAGTTCTTC. Translating it yields CASSRSGAIYNEQFF. V is TRBV7-2 and J is TRBJ2-1; 8 bases agree with TRBD2. Germline CDR1 reads SGHTA; CDR2 reads FQGNSA. This CDR3 spans 15 amino acids. V trimming: 5 bases; J trimming: 4 bases; junction bases outside the gene matches: 7.

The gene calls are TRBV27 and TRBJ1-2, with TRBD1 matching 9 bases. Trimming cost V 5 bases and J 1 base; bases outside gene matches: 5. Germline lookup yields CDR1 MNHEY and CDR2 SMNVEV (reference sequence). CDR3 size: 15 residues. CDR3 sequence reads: CASSSGQGINYGYTF. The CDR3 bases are TGTGCCAGCAGTAGTGGACAGGGGATTAACTATGGCTACACCTTC.

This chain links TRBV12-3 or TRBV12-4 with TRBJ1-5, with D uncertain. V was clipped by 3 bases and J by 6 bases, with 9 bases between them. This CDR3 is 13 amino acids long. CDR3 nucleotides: TGTGCCAGCAGTTTCTCCCCAGGTCAGCCCCAGCATTTT. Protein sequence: CASSFSPGQPQHF.

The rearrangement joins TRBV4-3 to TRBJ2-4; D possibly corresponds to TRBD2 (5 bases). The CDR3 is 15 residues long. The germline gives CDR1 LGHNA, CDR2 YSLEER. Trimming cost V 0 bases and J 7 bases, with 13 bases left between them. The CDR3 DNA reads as TGCGCCAGCAGCCAAGACACGAACCCGGGGAACATTCAGTACTTC. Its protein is CASSQDTNPGNIQYF.

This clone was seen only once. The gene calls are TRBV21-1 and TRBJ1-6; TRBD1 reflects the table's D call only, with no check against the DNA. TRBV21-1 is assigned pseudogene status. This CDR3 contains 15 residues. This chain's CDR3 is CASSKPSGDGSPLHF. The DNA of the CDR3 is TGTGCCAGCAGCAAACCCTCAGGGGACGGTTCACCCCTCCACTTT.

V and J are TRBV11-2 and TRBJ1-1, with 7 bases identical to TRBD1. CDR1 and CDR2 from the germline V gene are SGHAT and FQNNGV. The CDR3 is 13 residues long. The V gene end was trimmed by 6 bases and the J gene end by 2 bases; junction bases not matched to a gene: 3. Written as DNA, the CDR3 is TGTGCCAGCAGGAGACAGGGAAACACTGAAGCTTTCTTT. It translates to CASRRQGNTEAFF. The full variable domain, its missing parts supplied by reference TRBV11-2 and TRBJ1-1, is EAGVAQSPRYKIIEKRQSVAFWCNPISGHATLYWYQQILGQGPKLLIQFQNNGVVDDSQLPKDRFSAERLKGVDSTLKIQPAKLEDSAVYLCASRRQGNTEAFFGQGTRLTVV.

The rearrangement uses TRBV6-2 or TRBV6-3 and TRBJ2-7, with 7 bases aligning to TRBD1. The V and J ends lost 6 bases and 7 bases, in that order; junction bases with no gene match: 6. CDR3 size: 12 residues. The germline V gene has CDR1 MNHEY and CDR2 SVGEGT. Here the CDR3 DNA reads TGTGCCAGCAGCCACAGACAGGGTGAGCAGTACTTC. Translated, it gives CASSHRQGEQYF.

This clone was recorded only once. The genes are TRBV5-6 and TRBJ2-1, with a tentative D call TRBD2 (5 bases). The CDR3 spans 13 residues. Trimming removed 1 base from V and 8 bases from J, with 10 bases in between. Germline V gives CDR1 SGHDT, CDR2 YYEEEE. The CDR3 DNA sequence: TGTGCCAGCAGCTTGAGAGGGATGCATGAGCAGTTCTTC. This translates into CASSLRGMHEQFF.

CDR3 sequence: CAWSPHSGGIYGYTF. CDR3 DNA sequence: TGTGCCTGGAGCCCTCATAGCGGGGGGATTTATGGCTACACCTTC. This sequence joins TRBV30 and TRBJ1-2; possibly TRBD1 for D (5 bases). Trimming removed 3 bases at V and 5 bases at J, with 19 bases between. Germline CDR1 and CDR2: GTSNPN and SVGIG (reference sequence). This CDR3 is 15 amino acids long.

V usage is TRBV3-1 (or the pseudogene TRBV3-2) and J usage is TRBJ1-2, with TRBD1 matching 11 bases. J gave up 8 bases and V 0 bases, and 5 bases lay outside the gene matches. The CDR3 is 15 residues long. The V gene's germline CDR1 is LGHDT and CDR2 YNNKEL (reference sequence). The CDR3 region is CASSQEDRGRSGYTF. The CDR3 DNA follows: TGTGCCAGCAGCCAAGAGGACAGGGGGCGGTCAGGCTACACCTTC.

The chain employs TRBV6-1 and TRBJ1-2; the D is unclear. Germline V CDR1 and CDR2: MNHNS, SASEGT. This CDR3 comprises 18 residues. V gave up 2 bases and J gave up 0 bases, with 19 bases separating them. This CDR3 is CASSEFKRASPSNYGYTF. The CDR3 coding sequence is TGTGCCAGCAGTGAATTTAAGAGAGCGAGTCCTTCTAACTATGGCTACACCTTC.

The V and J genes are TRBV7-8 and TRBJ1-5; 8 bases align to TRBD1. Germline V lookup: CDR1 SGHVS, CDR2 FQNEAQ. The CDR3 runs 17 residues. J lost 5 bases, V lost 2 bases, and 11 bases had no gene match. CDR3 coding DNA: TGTGCCAGCAGCTTAAGGCAGCTACAGGGGGGGGATCAGCCCCAGCATTTT. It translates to CASSLRQLQGGDQPQHF.

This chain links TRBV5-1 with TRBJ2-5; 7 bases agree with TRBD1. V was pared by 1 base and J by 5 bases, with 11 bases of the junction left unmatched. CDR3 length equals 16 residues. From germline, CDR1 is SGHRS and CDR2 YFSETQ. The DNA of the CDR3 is TGCGCCAGCAGCTTGAGGGGGACAGCGAACGGGGAGACCCAGTACTTC. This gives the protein CASSLRGTANGETQYF.

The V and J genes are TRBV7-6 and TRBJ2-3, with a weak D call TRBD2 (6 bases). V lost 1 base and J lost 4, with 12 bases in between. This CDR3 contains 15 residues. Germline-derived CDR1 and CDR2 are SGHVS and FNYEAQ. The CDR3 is CASSLGGGAADTQYF. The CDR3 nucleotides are TGTGCCAGCAGCTTAGGAGGCGGGGCCGCAGATACGCAGTATTTT. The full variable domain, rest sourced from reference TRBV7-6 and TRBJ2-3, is GAGVSQSPRYKVTKRGQDVALRCDPISGHVSLYWYRQALGQGPEFLTYFNYEAQQDKSGLPNDRFSAERPEGSISTLTIQRTEQRDSAMYRCASSLGGGAADTQYFGPGTRLTVL.

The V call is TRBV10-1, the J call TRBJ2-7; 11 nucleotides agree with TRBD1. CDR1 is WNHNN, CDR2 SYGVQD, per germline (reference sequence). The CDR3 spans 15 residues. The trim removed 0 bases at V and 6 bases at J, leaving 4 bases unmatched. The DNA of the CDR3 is TGCGCCAGCAGTGAGTCCGGGACAGGGGGTCGCGAGCAGTACTTC. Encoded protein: CASSESGTGGREQYF.

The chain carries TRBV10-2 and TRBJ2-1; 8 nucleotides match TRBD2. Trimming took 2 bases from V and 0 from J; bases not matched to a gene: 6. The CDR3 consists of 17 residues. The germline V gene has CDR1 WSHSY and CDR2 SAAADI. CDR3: CASSEELADDSYNEQFF. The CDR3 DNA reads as TGCGCCAGCAGTGAGGAACTAGCGGATGACTCCTACAATGAGCAGTTCTTC.

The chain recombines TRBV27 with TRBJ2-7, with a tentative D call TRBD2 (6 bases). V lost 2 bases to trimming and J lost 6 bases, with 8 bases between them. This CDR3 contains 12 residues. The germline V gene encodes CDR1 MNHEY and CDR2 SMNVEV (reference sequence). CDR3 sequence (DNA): TGTGCCAGCAGTTTAGGAGGGTCCGAGCAGTACTTC. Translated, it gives CASSLGGSEQYF.

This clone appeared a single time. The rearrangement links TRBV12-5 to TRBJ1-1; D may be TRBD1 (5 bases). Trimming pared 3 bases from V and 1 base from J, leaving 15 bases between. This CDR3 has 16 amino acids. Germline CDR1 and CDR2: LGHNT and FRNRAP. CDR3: CASGLGGAGTNTEAFF. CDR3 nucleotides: TGTGCTAGTGGTTTAGGAGGGGCAGGGACGAACACTGAAGCTTTCTTT.